This T cell receptor (beta chain) was profiled in a study of T cell repertoires in ileal Crohn's disease. For the study at large: About half of patients got postoperative therapy: about twelve thiopurines, approximately 17 anti-TNF.

Trimming cost V 2 bases and J 5 bases, with 27 bases left between them. Germline CDR1 reads SGHAT; CDR2 reads FQNNGV. This CDR3 region has 19 residues. Each sample's TCRB immunosequencing used 450 to 550 nanograms of biopsy DNA. Measured with immunoSEQ multiplex PCR; TCRdb has only the in-frame clones, and not every one. The repertoire holds around 8,600 clones, around three quarters seen once, with about 4.4% in the top ten. The V gene is TRBV11-2, the J gene TRBJ2-5; the D gene is possibly TRBD2 (6 bases). The sample comprised ileal tissue. This receptor was taken from an adult with Crohn's disease. CDR3 coding DNA: TGTGCCAGCAGCTTAACGTGGCTGGACTATTCCCCGGTGCAGGAGACCCAGTACTTC. Translating it yields CASSLTWLDYSPVQETQYF.